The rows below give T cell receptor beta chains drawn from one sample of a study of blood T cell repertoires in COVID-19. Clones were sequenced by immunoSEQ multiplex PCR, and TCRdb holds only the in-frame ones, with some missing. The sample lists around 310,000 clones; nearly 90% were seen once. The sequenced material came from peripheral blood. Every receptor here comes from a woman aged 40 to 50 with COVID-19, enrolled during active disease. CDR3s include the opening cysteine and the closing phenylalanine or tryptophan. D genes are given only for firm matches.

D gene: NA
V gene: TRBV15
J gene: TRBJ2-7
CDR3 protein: CATSRDGGVNYEQYF

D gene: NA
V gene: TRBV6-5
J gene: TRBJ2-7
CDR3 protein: CASSYASDYGQYF

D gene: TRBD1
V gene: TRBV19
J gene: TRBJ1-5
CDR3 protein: CASSIIQGARQPQHF

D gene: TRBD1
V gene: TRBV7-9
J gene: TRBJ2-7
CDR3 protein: CASSARDRPYEQYF

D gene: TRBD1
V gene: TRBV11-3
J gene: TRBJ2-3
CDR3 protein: CASSVGQGLDTQYF

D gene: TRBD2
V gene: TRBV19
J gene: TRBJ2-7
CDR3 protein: CASSPWSSGSVYEQYF

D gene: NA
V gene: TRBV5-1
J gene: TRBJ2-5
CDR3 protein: CASSLFNSEETQYF

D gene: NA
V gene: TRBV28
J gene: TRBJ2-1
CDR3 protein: CAKQGGSSYNEQFF

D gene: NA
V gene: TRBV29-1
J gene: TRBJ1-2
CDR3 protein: CSVDTSGVHGYTF

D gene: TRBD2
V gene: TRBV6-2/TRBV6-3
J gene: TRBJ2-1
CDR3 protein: CASSYPGLAGGLSYNEQFF

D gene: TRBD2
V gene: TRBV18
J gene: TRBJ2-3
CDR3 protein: CASSPGRAGGPDTQYF

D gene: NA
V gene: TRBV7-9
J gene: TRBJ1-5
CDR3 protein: CASSPRGRGDNQPQHF

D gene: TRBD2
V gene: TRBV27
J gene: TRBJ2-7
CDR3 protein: CASSPSGSSYEQYF

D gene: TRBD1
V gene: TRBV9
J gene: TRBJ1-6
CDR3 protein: CASSGGGQGVSPLHF

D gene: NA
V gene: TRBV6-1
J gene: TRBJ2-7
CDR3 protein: CASSEVGISYEQYF

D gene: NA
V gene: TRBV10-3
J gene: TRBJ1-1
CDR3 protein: CAIIEGENTEAFF

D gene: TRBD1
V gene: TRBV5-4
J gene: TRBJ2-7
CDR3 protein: CASSSRTGTYEQYF

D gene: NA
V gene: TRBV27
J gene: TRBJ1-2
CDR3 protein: CASSSTPFGGYTF

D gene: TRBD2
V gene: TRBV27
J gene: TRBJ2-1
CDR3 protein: CASSLSASGRRDEQFF

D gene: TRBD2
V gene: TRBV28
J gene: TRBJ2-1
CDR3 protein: CAGKWRGYNEQFF

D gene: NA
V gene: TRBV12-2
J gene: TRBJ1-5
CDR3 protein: CASRLDSTMGNQPQHF

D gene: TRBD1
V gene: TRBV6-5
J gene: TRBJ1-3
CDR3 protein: CASSYRQGNGNTIYF

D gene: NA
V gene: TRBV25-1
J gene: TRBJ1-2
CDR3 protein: CASSFRGSYGYTF

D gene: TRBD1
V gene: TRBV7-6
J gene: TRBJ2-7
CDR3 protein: CASSPSFEGALYEQYF

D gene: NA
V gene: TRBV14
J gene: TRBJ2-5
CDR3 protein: CASSVQDFQETQYF

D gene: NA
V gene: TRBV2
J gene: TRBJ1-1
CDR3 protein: CASRYTGEAFF

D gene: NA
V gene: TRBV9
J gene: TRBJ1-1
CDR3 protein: CASSVEGGGNTEAFF

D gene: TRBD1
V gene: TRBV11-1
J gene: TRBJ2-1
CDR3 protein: CASSPDRGHYNEQFF

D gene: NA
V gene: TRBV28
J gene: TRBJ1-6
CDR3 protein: CASSSIRDRSSYNSPLHF

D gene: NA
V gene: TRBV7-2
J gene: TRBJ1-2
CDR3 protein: CASSLVPGGYTF

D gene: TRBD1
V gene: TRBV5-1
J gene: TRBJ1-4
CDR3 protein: CASSWDRGVLNEKLFF

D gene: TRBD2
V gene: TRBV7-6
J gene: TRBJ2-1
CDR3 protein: CASSSLAGAGNEQFF

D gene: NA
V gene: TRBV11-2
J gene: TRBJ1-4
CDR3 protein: CASSLGAVPNEKLFF

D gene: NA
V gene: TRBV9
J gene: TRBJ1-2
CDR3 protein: CASSFHDRSDYGYTF

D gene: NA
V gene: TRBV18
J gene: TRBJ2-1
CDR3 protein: CASSPAQTGNEQFF

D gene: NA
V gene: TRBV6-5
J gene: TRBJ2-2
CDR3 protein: CASSYFSGTGELFF

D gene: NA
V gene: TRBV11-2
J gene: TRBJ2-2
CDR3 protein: CASSLYADTGELFF

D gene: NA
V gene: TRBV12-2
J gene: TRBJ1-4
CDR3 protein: CASRRQGKVEKLFF

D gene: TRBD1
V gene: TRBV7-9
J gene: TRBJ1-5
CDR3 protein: CASSLDRVGQPQHF

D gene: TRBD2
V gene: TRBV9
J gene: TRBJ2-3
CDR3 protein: CASSVEAGGTDTQYF

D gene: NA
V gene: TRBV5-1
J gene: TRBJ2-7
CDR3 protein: CANIRDTNYEQYF

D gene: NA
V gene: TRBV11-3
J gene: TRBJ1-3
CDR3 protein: CASSQRQAHSGNTIYF

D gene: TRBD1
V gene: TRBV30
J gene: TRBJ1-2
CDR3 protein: CAWSVTTGWIYGYTF

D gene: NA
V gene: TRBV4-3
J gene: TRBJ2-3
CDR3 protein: CASSQLDLSDTQYF

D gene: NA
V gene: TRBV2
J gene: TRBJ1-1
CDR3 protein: CASSDLDGGTEAFF